This T cell receptor (beta chain) is drawn from a study of T cells in Graves' hyperthyroidism and ophthalmopathy. Study results and caveats: The model made its ophthalmopathy prediction, and onset followed a median approximately six months later. From stable hyperthyroidism, ophthalmopathy was separated by a 13 V-J model.

There are 16 residues in the CDR3. Germline lookup yields CDR1 MNHNS and CDR2 SASEGT. Trimming stripped 1 base from V and 1 base from J, with 13 bases between. RNA transcripts yielded amplified TCR beta CDR3 regions. The primer set for the first-round RT-PCR of the TCR CDR3 was HTBI. Using its own MiXCR run on the multiplex PCR reads, TCRdb lists one record per CDR3 protein. There are 480,000 or so distinct CDR3 sequences in the sample; approximately 49% occur only once, and 44% lies in the top ten. In the case of this clonotype: Its antigen is not known.

Any patient presenting with uncontrolled infection, other autoimmune disease, pregnancy or lactation was left out. This rearrangement joins TRBV6-1 to TRBJ1-1; no reliable D call. This receptor was identified in an adult woman with Graves' disease, either hyperthyroidism or ophthalmopathy (not recorded which). The sequencing sample was made of peripheral blood or thyroid tissue (not recorded which). CDR3 sequence (DNA): TGTGCCAGCAGTGAAGGGGTCCGAAAAAGGAACACTGAAGCTTTCTTT. Encoded protein: CASSEGVRKRNTEAFF.